This TCR beta chain stems from a study of blood T cell repertoires in COVID-19. The data were produced by immunoSEQ multiplex PCR, yet TCRdb's version contains in-frame clones alone and is incomplete. The repertoire has 300,000 to 400,000 clones, more than 70% of them found once; the top ten carry 1.2%. This CDR3 is built from 13 residues. The germline V and J ends were trimmed by 4 bases and 5 bases, with 12 bases remaining between them. From germline, CDR1 is SGHRS and CDR2 YFSETQ. The recovered donors of Cohort 3 showed two negative PCRs, clearance, or symptom resolution. The sequenced sample consisted of PBMCs or T cells enriched from blood (not recorded which). The clonotype originates from a woman between 18 and 29 years old who had recovered from COVID-19. The chain uses TRBV5-1 and TRBJ1-2; TRBD1 might be the D (6 bases). CDR3 DNA sequence: TGCGCCAGCAGCCCGGACAGAGAATATGGCTACACCTTC. It codes for CASSPDREYGYTF.